This T cell receptor (beta chain) was sequenced for a study of blood T cell repertoires in COVID-19. TCRdb's table, derived via immunoSEQ multiplex PCR, lists solely in-frame clones and lacks some. The sample consists of about 170,000 clones, around 83% of them appearing once. On this clone: At the DNA level, this CDR3 is encoded by other sequences in the same sample as well.

V lost 0 bases, J lost 1 base, and 7 bases lay in between. CDR3 length: 14 amino acids. The germline V gene has CDR1 KGHSH and CDR2 LQKENI. The gene calls are TRBV18 and TRBJ2-7; D is possibly TRBD2 (5 bases). The source is a woman in her 70s who had recovered from COVID-19. Sequences were obtained from peripheral blood. The CDR3 DNA is TGTGCCAGCTCACCACCAAGCGGTTCCTACGAGCAGTACTTC. Protein sequence: CASSPPSGSYEQYF.